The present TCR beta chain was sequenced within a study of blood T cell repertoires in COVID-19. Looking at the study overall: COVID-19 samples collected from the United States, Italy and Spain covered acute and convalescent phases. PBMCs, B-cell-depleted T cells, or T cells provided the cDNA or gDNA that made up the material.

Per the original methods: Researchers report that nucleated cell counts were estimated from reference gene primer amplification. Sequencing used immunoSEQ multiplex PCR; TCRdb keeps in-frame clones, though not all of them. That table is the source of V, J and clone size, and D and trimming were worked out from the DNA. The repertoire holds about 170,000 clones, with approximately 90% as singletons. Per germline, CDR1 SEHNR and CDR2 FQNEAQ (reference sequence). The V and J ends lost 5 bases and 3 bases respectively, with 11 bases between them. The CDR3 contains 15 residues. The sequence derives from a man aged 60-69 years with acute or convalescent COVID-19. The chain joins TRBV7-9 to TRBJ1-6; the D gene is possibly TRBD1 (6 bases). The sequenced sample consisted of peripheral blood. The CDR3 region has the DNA TGTGCCAGCAGCCCCGGGACACTCTATAATTCACCCCTCCACTTT. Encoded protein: CASSPGTLYNSPLHF.